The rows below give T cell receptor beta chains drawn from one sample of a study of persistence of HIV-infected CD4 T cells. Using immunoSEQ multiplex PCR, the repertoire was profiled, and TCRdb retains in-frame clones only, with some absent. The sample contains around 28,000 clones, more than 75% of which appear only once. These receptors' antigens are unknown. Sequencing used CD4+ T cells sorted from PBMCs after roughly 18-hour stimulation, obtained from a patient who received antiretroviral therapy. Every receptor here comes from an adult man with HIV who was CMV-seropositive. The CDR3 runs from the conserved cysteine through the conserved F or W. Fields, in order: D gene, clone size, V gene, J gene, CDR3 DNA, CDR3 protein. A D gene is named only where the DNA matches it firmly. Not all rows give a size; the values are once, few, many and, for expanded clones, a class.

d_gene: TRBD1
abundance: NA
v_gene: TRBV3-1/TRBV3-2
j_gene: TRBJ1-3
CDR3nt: TGTGCCAGCAGCCAAGGACAGGGGGCGCGAAGAAACACCATATATTTT
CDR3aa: CASSQGQGARRNTIYF

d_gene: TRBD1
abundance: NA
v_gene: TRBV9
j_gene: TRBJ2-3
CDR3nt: TGTGCCAGCAGCGTAGCCCTAGTGGGACAGGGATGGCAGTATTTT
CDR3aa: CASSVALVGQGWQYF

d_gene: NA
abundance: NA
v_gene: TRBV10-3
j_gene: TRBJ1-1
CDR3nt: TGTGCCATCAGTGAGTCAGGCAGGAAGAACACTGAAGCTTTCTTT
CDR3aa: CAISESGRKNTEAFF

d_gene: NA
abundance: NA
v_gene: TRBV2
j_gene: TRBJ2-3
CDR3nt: TGTGCCAGCAGTCTAATGGTTGCAGGGGGGACAGATACGCAGTATTTT
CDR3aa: CASSLMVAGGTDTQYF

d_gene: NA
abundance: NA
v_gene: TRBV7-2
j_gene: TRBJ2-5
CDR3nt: TGTGCCAGCAGCTTAGCCCCTAGCGTCAGTCAAGAGACCCAGTACTTC
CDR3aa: CASSLAPSVSQETQYF

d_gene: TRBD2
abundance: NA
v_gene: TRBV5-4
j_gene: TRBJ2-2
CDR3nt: TGTGCCAGCAGCTTGATCCGGCTAGCGGGGGGAGATTACACCGGGGAGCTGTTTTTT
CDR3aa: CASSLIRLAGGDYTGELFF

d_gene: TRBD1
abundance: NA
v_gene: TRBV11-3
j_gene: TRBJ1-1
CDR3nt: TGTGCCAGCAGCTTGAGGGGGCACAACACTGAAGCTTTCTTT
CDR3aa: CASSLRGHNTEAFF

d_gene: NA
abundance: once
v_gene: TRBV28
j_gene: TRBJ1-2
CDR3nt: TGTGCCAGCGGCCCGGTGGGTTGGTATGGCTACACCTTC
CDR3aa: CASGPVGWYGYTF

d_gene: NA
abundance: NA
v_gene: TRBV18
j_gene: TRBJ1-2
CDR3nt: TGTGCCAGCTCACCACAGGCAGATTATGGCTACACCTTC
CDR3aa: CASSPQADYGYTF

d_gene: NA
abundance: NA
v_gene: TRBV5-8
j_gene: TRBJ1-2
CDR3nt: TGTGCCAGCAGCTCTGATCCAGGGGAGGGCTACACCTTC
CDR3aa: CASSSDPGEGYTF